This paragraph covers one TCR beta chain sequence. This sample stems from a study of T cells after yellow fever vaccination. The TCR cDNA carried a universal primer site and UMIs from 5'RACE template switching. TCRdb itself ran the 5' RACE reads through MiXCR, one entry per CDR3 protein. Seen here are 500,000 to 650,000 distinct CDR3 sequences, approximately 16% observed once, and the top ten hold roughly a sixth. This CDR3 region has 12 residues. The ends were cut back, 2 bases at V and 15 bases at J, with 14 bases in the middle. CDR1 is MGHDK and CDR2 is SYGVNS in the germline V gene. V usage is TRBV25-1 and J usage is TRBJ2-1; D possibly corresponds to TRBD1 (5 bases). The specimen was PBMCs, collected roughly 5 days after the first yellow fever vaccination. This TCR came from a man younger than 35 who received the YFV17D yellow fever vaccine. The CDR3 loop is CASSEQDRFWFF. In nucleotides, the CDR3 is TGTGCCAGCAGTGAACAAGACAGATTTTGGTTCTTC.